These 5 T cell receptor beta chains share one sample of origin, sequenced in a study of CD8 T cells in ankylosing spondylitis. Study results and caveats: Blood of patients with ankylosing spondylitis appeared to be characterized by a TCR beta motif of several highly homologous variants.

TCRdb ran MiXCR on the 5' RACE reads and lists one entry per CDR3 protein. The sample gives about 90,000 distinct CDR3 sequences, roughly 8.5% of which show up once; approximately 29% is in the top ten. Their target antigens are unknown. The sample taken for sequencing was blood, either unsorted or a sorted T cell fraction (not recorded which). Source of these receptors: a male donor with ankylosing spondylitis.

This clonotype has a count of ten or more. The chain carries TRBV20-1 and TRBJ2-1; 11 bases line up with TRBD2. With 0 bases clipped from V and 5 bases from J, the junction kept 6 bases outside the gene matches. Germline lookup yields CDR1 DFQATT and CDR2 SNEGSKA (reference sequence). The CDR3 runs 16 residues. The CDR3, as DNA: TGCAGTGCTAGAGAACTAGCGGGAGCGTCCCACAATGAGCAGTTCTTC. This translates into CSARELAGASHNEQFF.

The chain is built from TRBV12-3 or TRBV12-4 and TRBJ1-1; the D gene is possibly TRBD1 (5 bases). The CDR3 consists of 13 residues. Trimming left V 7 bases short and J 7 bases short, with 16 bases between. The CDR3 reads CASTLGGLDEAFF. CDR3 sequence (DNA): TGTGCCAGCACCCTCGGGGGATTAGATGAAGCTTTCTTT.

This clonotype was counted a few times. The chain employs TRBV6-6 and TRBJ2-1, with TRBD1 as a possible D gene (6 bases). V was trimmed by 2 bases and J by 8 bases, leaving 10 bases between them. Per germline, CDR1 MNHNY and CDR2 SVGAGI (reference sequence). The CDR3 spans 13 residues. The CDR3 sequence is CASSYNRVDEQFF. The CDR3 region has the DNA TGTGCCAGCAGTTACAACAGGGTTGATGAGCAGTTCTTC.

This clonotype has just a few counts. The V gene is TRBV29-1, the J gene TRBJ2-1, with 10 bases matching TRBD1. CDR1 is SQVTM, CDR2 ANQGSEA, per germline. The CDR3 runs 14 residues. The V gene end was trimmed by 4 bases and the J gene end by 4 bases; junction bases not matched to a gene: 4. This CDR3 is CSVAGTGVYNEQFF. CDR3 coding DNA: TGCAGCGTTGCGGGGACAGGGGTTTACAATGAGCAGTTCTTC.

This clonotype showed up many times. This rearrangement joins TRBV7-7 to TRBJ2-1, with 10 nucleotides matching TRBD1. This CDR3 spans 14 amino acids. Per germline, CDR1 SSHAT and CDR2 FNYEAQ (reference sequence). Unmatched junction bases numbered 3, after V lost 1 base and J lost 9 bases. DNA for the CDR3: TGTGCCAGCAGCTTAGGGACAGGGGGTGGTGAGCAGTTCTTC. Its protein is CASSLGTGGGEQFF.